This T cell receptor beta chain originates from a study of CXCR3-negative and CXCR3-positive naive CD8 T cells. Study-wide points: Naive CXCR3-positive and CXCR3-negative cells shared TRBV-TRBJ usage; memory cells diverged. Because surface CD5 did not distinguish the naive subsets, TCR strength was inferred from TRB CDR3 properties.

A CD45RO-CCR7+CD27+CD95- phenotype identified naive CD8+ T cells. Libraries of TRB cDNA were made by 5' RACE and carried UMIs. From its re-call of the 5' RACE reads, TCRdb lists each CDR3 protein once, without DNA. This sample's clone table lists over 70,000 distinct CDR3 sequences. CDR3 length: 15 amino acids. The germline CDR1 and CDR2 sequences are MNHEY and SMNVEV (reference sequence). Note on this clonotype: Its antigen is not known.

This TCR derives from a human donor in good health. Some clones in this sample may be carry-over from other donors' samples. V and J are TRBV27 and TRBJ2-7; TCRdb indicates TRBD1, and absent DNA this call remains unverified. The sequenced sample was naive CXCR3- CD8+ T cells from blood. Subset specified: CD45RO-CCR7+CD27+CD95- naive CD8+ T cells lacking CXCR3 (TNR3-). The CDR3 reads CASSITGTGAYEQYF.